Listed here are 22 T cell receptor beta chains from one sample, sequenced in a study of cytomegalovirus exposure and HLA in healthy donors. It was with 60 Vbeta and 13 Jbeta primers that the PCR ran. Assay used: immunoSEQ multiplex PCR; TCRdb lists only in-frame clones, some missing. In the table there are around 150,000 clones, around four fifths of which are singletons. Sequenced material: PBMCs. All receptors come from a girl aged 2-10 years in good health and CMV-seropositive.

The chain employs TRBV4-1 and TRBJ1-5; tentatively, D is TRBD1 (5 bases). V was pared by 0 bases and J by 0 bases, with 9 bases between. In germline, CDR1 is MGHRA, CDR2 YSYEKL. The CDR3 contains 16 residues. CDR3 in DNA: TGCGCCAGCAGCCAAGAAGGCAGGGCTAGCAATCAGCCCCAGCATTTT. It yields the protein CASSQEGRASNQPQHF.

The chain uses TRBV6-5 and TRBJ2-1; 9 bases are a match to TRBD2. The CDR3 loop spans 14 amino acids. The germline CDR1 and CDR2 sequences are MNHEY and SVGAGI. With 6 bases clipped from V and 6 bases from J, the junction kept 6 bases outside the gene matches. CDR3 amino acids: CASRRREGPNEQFF. CDR3 sequence (DNA): TGTGCCAGCAGACGGCGGGAGGGCCCCAATGAGCAGTTCTTC.

This sequence joins TRBV4-1 and TRBJ1-3; perhaps TRBD1 as D (5 bases). This CDR3 has 16 residues. V lost 4 bases and J 1 base, leaving 14 bases between the germline ends. Germline V gene data show CDR1 as MGHRA and CDR2 as YSYEKL. CDR3 amino acids: CASSPTTVGSGNTIYF. The CDR3 nucleotides are TGCGCCAGCAGCCCGACGACAGTTGGATCTGGAAACACCATATATTTT.

This chain links TRBV30 with TRBJ2-5, with 9 bases that match TRBD2. The J call may be wrong; the DNA end is better matched by TRBJ2-7. CDR1 is GTSNPN and CDR2 is SVGIG in the germline V gene (reference sequence). This CDR3 has 14 residues. CDR3 sequence (DNA): TGTGCCTGGAGCTCCGGGACTAGCAGATACGAGCAGTACTTC. Protein: CAWSSGTSRYEQYF.

The genes are TRBV5-5 and TRBJ1-5, with TRBD1 identical over 8 bases. With 4 bases clipped from V and 7 bases from J, the junction kept 10 bases outside the gene matches. The CDR3 loop spans 15 amino acids. CDR1 is SGHKS and CDR2 is YYEKEE in the germline V gene (reference sequence). This CDR3 is CASSPDRGQGQPQHF. In nucleotides, the CDR3 is TGTGCCAGCAGCCCCGACAGGGGCCAAGGGCAGCCCCAGCATTTT. The full variable domain, rest sourced from reference TRBV5-5 and TRBJ1-5, is DAGVTQSPTHLIKTRGQQVTLRCSPISGHKSVSWYQQVLGQGPQFIFQYYEKEERGRGNFPDRFSARQFPNYSSELNVNALLLGDSALYLCASSPDRGQGQPQHFGDGTRLSIL.

The chain combines TRBV2 with TRBJ1-1, with D possibly TRBD1 on 6 matching bases. The CDR3 has 14 amino acids. V lost 6 bases to trimming and J lost 4 bases, with 15 bases between them. CDR1 and CDR2 from the germline V gene are SNHLY and FYNNEI. CDR3 nucleotide sequence: TGTGCCAGCAGGTACAGGGTTTCAGGCACTGAAGCTTTCTTT. It yields the protein CASRYRVSGTEAFF.

V gene TRBV5-6 combines with J gene TRBJ2-3; 12 nucleotides align to TRBD1. Germline-derived CDR1 and CDR2 are SGHDT and YYEEEE. Trimming took 3 bases from V and 3 from J; bases not matched to a gene: 11. There are 18 residues in the CDR3. In DNA form, the CDR3 reads TGTGCCAGCAGCTCCCGATTAGGGACAGGGGGCGGGACAGATACGCAGTATTTT. Its translation: CASSSRLGTGGGTDTQYF.

This chain joins TRBV27 and TRBJ1-1; 7 bases match TRBD1. Per the germline V gene, CDR1 is MNHEY and CDR2 is SMNVEV (reference sequence). The CDR3 contains 13 residues. Trimming cost V 2 bases and J 11 bases; bases outside gene matches: 8. The CDR3 spells CASSLRQGGSAFF. CDR3 bases: TGTGCCAGCAGTTTAAGACAGGGAGGAAGTGCTTTCTTT.

The J gene is TRBJ1-2, the V gene TRBV5-6; TRBD1 is a possible D gene (5 bases). Per germline, CDR1 SGHDT and CDR2 YYEEEE. The CDR3 runs to 18 residues. Trimming shortened V by 4 bases and J by 4 bases, and 26 bases separated the two germline ends. CDR3 protein: CASSNDGTYPHLFYGYTF. Here the CDR3 DNA reads TGTGCCAGCAGCAACGATGGGACTTACCCCCACCTCTTCTATGGCTACACCTTC.

The chain recombines TRBV30 with TRBJ1-3, with D possibly matching TRBD1 (6 bases). CDR3 length: 18 residues. Between the trimmed V and J ends, which lost 3 bases and 0 bases, there was a span of 21 bases. Germline lookup yields CDR1 GTSNPN and CDR2 SVGIG (reference sequence). The CDR3 region has the DNA TGTGCCTGGAGGGGAACTTCGGGACACCATTACTCTGGAAACACCATATATTTT. Translated: CAWRGTSGHHYSGNTIYF.

The V gene is TRBV6-5, the J gene TRBJ2-2, with D uncertain. The germline V gene encodes CDR1 MNHEY and CDR2 SVGAGI. This CDR3 contains 15 residues. V lost 6 bases to trimming and J lost 0 bases, with 11 bases between them. The CDR3 sequence is CASRHATPNTGELFF. The CDR3 DNA reads as TGTGCCAGCAGACACGCCACGCCGAACACCGGGGAGCTGTTTTTT.

V usage is TRBV30 and J usage is TRBJ2-1; 14 bases match TRBD2. This CDR3 spans 14 amino acids. Germline CDR1 reads GTSNPN; CDR2 reads SVGIG (reference sequence). The ends lost 0 bases at V and 9 bases at J; junction bases unmatched: 1. This chain's CDR3 is CAWSVGLAGGEQFF. CDR3 DNA sequence: TGTGCCTGGAGTGTAGGACTAGCGGGAGGTGAGCAGTTCTTC.

The chain recombines TRBV30 with TRBJ2-3; D is unresolved. Germline loops: CDR1 GTSNPN, CDR2 SVGIG (reference sequence). Trimming removed 0 bases at V and 3 bases at J, with 7 bases between. The CDR3 has 13 residues. This CDR3 is CAWSVMRTDTQYF. CDR3 in DNA: TGTGCCTGGAGTGTTATGAGGACAGATACGCAGTATTTT. The variable domain in full, with the rest retrieved from reference TRBV30 and TRBJ2-3, is SQTIHQWPATLVQPVGSPLSLECTVEGTSNPNLYWYRQAAGRGLQLLFYSVGIGQISSEVPQNLSASRPQDRQFILSSKKLLLSDSGFYLCAWSVMRTDTQYFGPGTRLTVL.

This clone came up once. The chain carries TRBV4-1 and TRBJ1-4; D is undetermined. This CDR3 has 15 amino acids. Germline CDR1 reads MGHRA; CDR2 reads YSYEKL. V was trimmed by 0 bases and J by 9 bases, leaving 14 bases between them. The CDR3 reads CASSQDRAAGQKLFF. CDR3 coding DNA: TGCGCCAGCAGCCAAGATCGAGCCGCGGGCCAAAAACTGTTTTTT.

The DNA of the CDR3 is TGTGCCAGCAGCCAAGATATGCAGGTTTCCTCTGGGGCCAACGTCCTGACTTTC. Protein product: CASSQDMQVSSGANVLTF. The genes are TRBV4-2 and TRBJ2-6; unclear D gene. CDR1 and CDR2 (germline): LGHNA, YNFKEQ. The CDR3 extends over 18 amino acids. Trimming left V 0 bases short and J 0 bases short, with 12 bases between.

V usage is TRBV9 and J usage is TRBJ2-7; D perhaps matches TRBD1 (6 bases). Germline CDR1 SGDLS, CDR2 YYNGEE. CDR3 length: 19 amino acids. Deletions cut 2 bases from V and 3 bases from J, with 27 bases between. The CDR3 DNA reads TGTGCCAGCAGCGTGTCCCCTTTACCTGGCGGACAGTCATACTACGAGCAGTACTTC. Protein: CASSVSPLPGGQSYYEQYF.

The DNA for the CDR3 is TGCGCCAGCAGCCCACGTTCCAGCGACCAAGAGACCCAGTACTTC. Amino acid sequence: CASSPRSSDQETQYF. This rearrangement joins TRBV4-1 to TRBJ2-5; D is uncertain. Germline V gives CDR1 MGHRA, CDR2 YSYEKL. The CDR3 length is 15 residues. Trimming removed 4 bases from V and 0 bases from J, with 12 bases in between.

The chain carries TRBV7-6 and TRBJ1-1, with D tentatively TRBD1 (5 bases). The CDR3 contains 14 residues. Trimming took off 5 bases at V and 3 bases at J, with 13 bases between the two ends. Germline CDR1 and CDR2: SGHVS and FNYEAQ. The CDR3 DNA sequence: TGTGCCAGCAGCCCCGGGCCGGGGGACACTGAAGCTTTCTTT. Its protein is CASSPGPGDTEAFF.

The chain employs TRBV13 and TRBJ1-2, with TRBD1 matching over 10 bases. V shed 2 bases, J shed 8 bases, and the junction held 17 bases outside the gene matches. The V gene's germline CDR1 is PRHDT and CDR2 FYEKMQ (reference sequence). CDR3 length equals 18 residues. The CDR3 DNA follows: TGTGCCAGCAGCTTATCATTGAGGGACAGGGGCTACCTTGGGGGCTACACCTTC. Protein sequence: CASSLSLRDRGYLGGYTF.

This clone has just a few counts. This CDR3 is also generated by other DNA sequences in the sample. The chain links TRBV19 to TRBJ2-7; TRBD2 aligns across 10 bases. V shed 2 bases and J 2 bases; nucleotides not matched to a gene: 6. CDR3 length equals 16 residues. The germline gives CDR1 LNHDA, CDR2 SQIVND (reference sequence). In DNA form, the CDR3 reads TGTGCCAGTAGTATATCTGGACTAGCGGCGACCTACGAGCAGTACTTC. Encoded protein: CASSISGLAATYEQYF.

The V call is TRBV6-4, the J call TRBJ2-3; D uncertain. V shed 5 bases and J shed 2 bases, with 14 bases lying between them. This CDR3 contains 15 residues. Germline lookup yields CDR1 MRHNA and CDR2 SNTAGT. This CDR3 reads CASSRFGLFTDTQYF. CDR3 sequence (DNA): TGTGCCAGCAGTCGTTTTGGGCTCTTCACAGATACGCAGTATTTT.

The chain joins TRBV19 to TRBJ2-6; D might be TRBD2 (7 bases). CDR1 is LNHDA and CDR2 is SQIVND in the germline V gene (reference sequence). V was trimmed by 6 bases and J by 4 bases, leaving 19 bases between them. This CDR3 contains 17 residues. The CDR3 is CASRGGGGSPGANVLTF. CDR3 nucleotides: TGTGCCAGTAGGGGGGGCGGGGGAAGTCCCGGGGCCAACGTCCTGACTTTC.